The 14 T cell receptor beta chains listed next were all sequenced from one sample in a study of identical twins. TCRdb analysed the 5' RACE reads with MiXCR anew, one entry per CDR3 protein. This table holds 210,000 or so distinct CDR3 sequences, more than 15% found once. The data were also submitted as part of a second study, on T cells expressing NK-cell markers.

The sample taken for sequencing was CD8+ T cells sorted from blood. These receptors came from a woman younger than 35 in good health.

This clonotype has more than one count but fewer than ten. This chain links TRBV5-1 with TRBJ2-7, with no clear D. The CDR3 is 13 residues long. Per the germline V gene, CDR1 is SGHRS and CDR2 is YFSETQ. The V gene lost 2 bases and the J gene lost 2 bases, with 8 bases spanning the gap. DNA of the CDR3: TGCGCCAGCAGCTTCCAGAGTACCTACGAGCAGTACTTC. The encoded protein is CASSFQSTYEQYF.

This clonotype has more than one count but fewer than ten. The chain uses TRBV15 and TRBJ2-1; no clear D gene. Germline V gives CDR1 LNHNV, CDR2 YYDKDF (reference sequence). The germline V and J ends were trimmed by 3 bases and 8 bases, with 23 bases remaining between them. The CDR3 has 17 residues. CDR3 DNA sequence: TGTGCCACCAGCAGCCTCCCGTGGCGGTCGATCGCCGATGAGCAGTTCTTC. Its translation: CATSSLPWRSIADEQFF. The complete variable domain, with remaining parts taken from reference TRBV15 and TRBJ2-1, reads DAMVIQNPRYQVTQFGKPVTLSCSQTLNHNVMYWYQQKSSQAPKLLFHYYDKDFNNEADTPDNFQSRRPNTSFCFLDIRSPGLGDTAMYLCATSSLPWRSIADEQFFGPGTRLTVL.

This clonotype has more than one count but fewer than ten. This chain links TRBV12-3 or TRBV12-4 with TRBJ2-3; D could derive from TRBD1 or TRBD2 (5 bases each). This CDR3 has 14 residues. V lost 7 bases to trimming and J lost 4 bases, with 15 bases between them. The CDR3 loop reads CASTLGTWADTQYF. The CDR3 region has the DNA TGTGCCAGCACCCTCGGGACCTGGGCAGATACGCAGTATTTT.

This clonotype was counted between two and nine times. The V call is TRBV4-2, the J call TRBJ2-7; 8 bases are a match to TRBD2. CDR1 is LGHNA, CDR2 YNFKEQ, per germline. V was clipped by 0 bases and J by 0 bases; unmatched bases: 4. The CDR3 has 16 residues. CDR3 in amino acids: CASSQEGGGPSYEQYF. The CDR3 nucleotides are TGTGCCAGCAGCCAAGAAGGCGGGGGGCCCTCCTACGAGCAGTACTTC.

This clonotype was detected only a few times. Here the CDR3 DNA reads TGTGCCAGCAGCACAAAGGCCGGGGAGCTGTTTTTT. Its protein product is CASSTKAGELFF. The chain links TRBV9 to TRBJ2-2, with unresolved D. CDR3 size: 12 residues. Trimming took 4 bases from V and 6 from J, leaving 7 bases between them. Germline CDR1 is SGDLS and CDR2 is YYNGEE. Based on the CDR3 plus reference TRBV9 and TRBJ2-2, the full variable domain is DSGVTQTPKHLITATGQRVTLRCSPRSGDLSVYWYQQSLDQGLQFLIQYYNGEERAKGNILERFSAQQFPDLHSELNLSSLELGDSALYFCASSTKAGELFFGEGSRLTVL.

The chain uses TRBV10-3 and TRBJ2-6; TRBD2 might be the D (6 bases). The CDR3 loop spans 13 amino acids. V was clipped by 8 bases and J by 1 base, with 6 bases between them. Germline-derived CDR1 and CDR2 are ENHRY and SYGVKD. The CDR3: CAIGGSGANVLTF. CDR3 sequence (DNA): TGTGCCATCGGAGGGTCTGGGGCCAACGTCCTGACTTTC.

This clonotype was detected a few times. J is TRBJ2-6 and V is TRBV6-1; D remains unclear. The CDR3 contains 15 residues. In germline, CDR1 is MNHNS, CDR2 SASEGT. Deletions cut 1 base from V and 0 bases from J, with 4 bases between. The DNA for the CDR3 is TGTGCCAGCAGTGAAGAAACCTCTGGGGCCAACGTCCTGACTTTC. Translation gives CASSEETSGANVLTF.

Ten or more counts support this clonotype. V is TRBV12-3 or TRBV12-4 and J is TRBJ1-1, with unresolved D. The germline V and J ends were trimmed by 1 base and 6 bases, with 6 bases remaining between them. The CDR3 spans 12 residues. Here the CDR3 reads CASSLDGPEAFF. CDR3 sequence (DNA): TGTGCCAGCAGTTTAGATGGGCCTGAAGCTTTCTTT.

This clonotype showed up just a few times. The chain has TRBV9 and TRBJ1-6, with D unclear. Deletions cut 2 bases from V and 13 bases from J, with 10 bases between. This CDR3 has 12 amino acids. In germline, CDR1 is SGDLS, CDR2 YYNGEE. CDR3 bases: TGTGCCAGCAGCGTGCAAAGAGGGCCCCTCCACTTT. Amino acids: CASSVQRGPLHF. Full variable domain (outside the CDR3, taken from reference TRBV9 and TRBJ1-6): DSGVTQTPKHLITATGQRVTLRCSPRSGDLSVYWYQQSLDQGLQFLIQYYNGEERAKGNILERFSAQQFPDLHSELNLSSLELGDSALYFCASSVQRGPLHFGNGTRLTVT.

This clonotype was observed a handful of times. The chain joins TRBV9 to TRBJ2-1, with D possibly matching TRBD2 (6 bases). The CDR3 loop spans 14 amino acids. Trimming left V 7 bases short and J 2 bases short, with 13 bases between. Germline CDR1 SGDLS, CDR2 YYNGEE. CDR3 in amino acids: CASGRGSAYNEQFF. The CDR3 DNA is TGTGCCAGCGGCCGGGGGAGCGCCTACAATGAGCAGTTCTTC. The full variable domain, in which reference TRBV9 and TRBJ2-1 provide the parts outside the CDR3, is DSGVTQTPKHLITATGQRVTLRCSPRSGDLSVYWYQQSLDQGLQFLIQYYNGEERAKGNILERFSAQQFPDLHSELNLSSLELGDSALYFCASGRGSAYNEQFFGPGTRLTVL.

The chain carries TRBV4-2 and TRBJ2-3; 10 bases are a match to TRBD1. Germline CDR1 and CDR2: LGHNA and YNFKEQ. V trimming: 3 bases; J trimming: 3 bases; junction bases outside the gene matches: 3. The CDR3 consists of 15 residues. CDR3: CASSQGQGRTDTQYF. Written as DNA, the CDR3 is TGTGCCAGCAGCCAGGGACAGGGGAGGACAGATACGCAGTATTTT.

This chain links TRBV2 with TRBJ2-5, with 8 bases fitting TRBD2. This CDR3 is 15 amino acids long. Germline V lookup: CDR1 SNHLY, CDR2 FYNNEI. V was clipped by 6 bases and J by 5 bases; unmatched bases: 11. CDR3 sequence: CASSPPGTREETQYF. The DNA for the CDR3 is TGTGCCAGCAGCCCCCCCGGGACTAGGGAGGAGACCCAGTACTTC.

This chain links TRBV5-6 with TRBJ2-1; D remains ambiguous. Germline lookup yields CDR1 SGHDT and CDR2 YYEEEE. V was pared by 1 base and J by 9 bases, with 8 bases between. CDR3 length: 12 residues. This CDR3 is CASSLTSGEQFF. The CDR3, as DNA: TGTGCCAGCAGCTTGACGAGTGGTGAGCAGTTCTTC.

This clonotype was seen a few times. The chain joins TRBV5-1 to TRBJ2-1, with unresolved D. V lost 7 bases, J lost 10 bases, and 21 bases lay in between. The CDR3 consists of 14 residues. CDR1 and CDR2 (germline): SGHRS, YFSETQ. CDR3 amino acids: CASQGRSPSPEQFF. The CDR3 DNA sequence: TGCGCCAGCCAAGGACGGTCCCCGTCCCCCGAGCAGTTCTTC.